This section outlines one TCR beta chain sequence together with its context. This specimen comes from a study of T cells expressing NK-cell markers. Looking at the study overall: The study sequenced eight donors, seven HCMV-seropositive and one seronegative.

From the 5' RACE reads, TCRdb lists one entry per CDR3 protein and no DNA. This specimen shows some 150,000 distinct CDR3 sequences; the ten leading clones hold approximately 12%. The CDR3 covers 14 residues. Germline V lookup: CDR1 LNHDA, CDR2 SQIVND (reference sequence). The chain joins TRBV19 to TRBJ2-1; the TCRdb D gene call, TRBD1, has no DNA to confirm it. The sample was blood T cells: a sorted CD56 or NKG2C T cell subset, CD4+ or CD8+ T cells, or bulk PBMC T cells (not recorded which). The receptor comes from a man aged 18 to 30 in good health. The CDR3 here is CASSIPGAGNEQFF.